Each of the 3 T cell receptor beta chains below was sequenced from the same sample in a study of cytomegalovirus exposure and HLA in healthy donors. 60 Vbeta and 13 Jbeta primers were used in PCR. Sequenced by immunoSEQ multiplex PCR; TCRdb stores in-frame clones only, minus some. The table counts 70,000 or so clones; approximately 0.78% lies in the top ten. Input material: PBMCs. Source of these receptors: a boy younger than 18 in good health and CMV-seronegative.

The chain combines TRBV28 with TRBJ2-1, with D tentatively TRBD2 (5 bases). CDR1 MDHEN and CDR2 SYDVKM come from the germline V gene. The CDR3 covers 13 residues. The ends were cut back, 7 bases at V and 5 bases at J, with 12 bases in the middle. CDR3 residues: CASNPVEDNEQFF. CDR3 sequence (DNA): TGTGCCAGCAACCCTGTGGAGGACAATGAGCAGTTCTTC.

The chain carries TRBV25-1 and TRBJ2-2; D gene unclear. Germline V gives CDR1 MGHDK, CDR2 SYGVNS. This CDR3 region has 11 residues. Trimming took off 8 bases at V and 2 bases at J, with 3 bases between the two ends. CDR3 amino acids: CASYNTGELFF. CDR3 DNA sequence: TGTGCCAGCTATAACACCGGGGAGCTGTTTTTT.

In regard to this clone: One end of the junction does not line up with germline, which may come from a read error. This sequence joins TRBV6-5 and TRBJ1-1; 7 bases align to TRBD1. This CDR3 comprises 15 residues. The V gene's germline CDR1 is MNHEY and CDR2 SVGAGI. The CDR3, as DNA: TGTGCCAGCAGTACCCCGACAGGGTTAGACACTGAAGATTTCTTT. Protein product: CASSTPTGLDTEDFF.